The 30 T cell receptor beta chains reported below all come from one sample, sequenced in a study of cytomegalovirus exposure and HLA in healthy donors. The protocol was immunoSEQ multiplex PCR, while the TCRdb copy is restricted to in-frame clones and leaves out a portion. Of more than 70,000 clones listed, 90% to 96% are singletons. The specimen was PBMCs. The receptors derive from a young man in good health and CMV-seropositive.

The V gene is TRBV19, the J gene TRBJ2-7; 8 bases are shared with TRBD2. V dropped 0 bases and J dropped 4; count of bases not matched to a gene: 2. The CDR3 totals 14 residues. CDR1 is LNHDA, CDR2 SQIVND, per germline (reference sequence). CDR3 sequence (DNA): TGTGCCAGTAGTATAGAGGGACTAGTATACGAGCAGTACTTC. This gives the protein CASSIEGLVYEQYF.

By share of the sample, this clone is medium-sized. This sample also contains other DNA sequences that code for the same CDR3. This chain joins TRBV4-1 and TRBJ2-2, with 9 bases matching TRBD2. Germline values: CDR1 MGHRA, CDR2 YSYEKL. The CDR3 runs to 15 residues. Losses at the gene ends were 0 bases for V and 7 bases for J; bases not matched to a gene: 3. CDR3 amino acids: CASSQDSGSSGELFF. The DNA for the CDR3 is TGCGCCAGCAGCCAAGATAGCGGGAGTAGCGGGGAGCTGTTTTTT.

V and J are TRBV30 and TRBJ1-4; D perhaps matches TRBD1 (5 bases). V gave up 3 bases and J gave up 5 bases, with 13 bases separating them. Germline loops: CDR1 GTSNPN, CDR2 SVGIG (reference sequence). This CDR3 has 14 residues. The CDR3 loop is CAWRGLAWNEKLFF. Here the CDR3 DNA reads TGTGCCTGGAGGGGACTTGCGTGGAATGAAAAACTGTTTTTT.

The chain carries TRBV28 and TRBJ1-1; D is undetermined. Trimming pared 2 bases from V and 3 bases from J, leaving 13 bases between. In germline, CDR1 is MDHEN, CDR2 SYDVKM. This CDR3 region has 15 residues. This CDR3 reads CASSLPGIRDTEAFF. The CDR3 coding sequence is TGTGCCAGCAGTTTACCGGGGATCCGGGACACTGAAGCTTTCTTT.

The chain employs TRBV5-4 and TRBJ1-2; 7 bases match TRBD1. The V and J ends lost 4 bases and 0 bases, in that order; junction bases with no gene match: 6. The CDR3 is 15 residues long. Germline CDR1 and CDR2: SGHNT and YYREEE (reference sequence). CDR3 sequence: CASSRRGQTNYGYTF. The CDR3 bases are TGTGCCAGCAGCCGGAGGGGACAGACTAACTATGGCTACACCTTC.

This chain connects TRBV28 to TRBJ2-7; TRBD2 matches 10 bases. Germline-derived CDR1 and CDR2 are MDHEN and SYDVKM. Trimming at V came to 6 bases and at J to 11 bases, leaving 4 bases not matched to a gene. This CDR3 region has 11 residues. The CDR3 DNA is TGTGCCAGCAGCCCCGGACTAGCGGAGTACTTC. Translating it yields CASSPGLAEYF.

The chain combines TRBV10-2 with TRBJ2-7; TRBD1 matches at 8 bases. Germline loops: CDR1 WSHSY, CDR2 SAAADI. This CDR3 has 14 residues. V trimming: 5 bases; J trimming: 6 bases; junction bases outside the gene matches: 9. Written as DNA, the CDR3 is TGCGCCAGCAGTCCGGACAGGGCGGGACCCGAGCAGTACTTC. Translation: CASSPDRAGPEQYF.

This chain connects TRBV6-1 to TRBJ2-1; 8 bases agree with TRBD2. In germline, CDR1 is MNHNS, CDR2 SASEGT. This CDR3 is built from 17 residues. Trimming removed 0 bases from V and 9 bases from J; junction bases left unmatched: 13. In DNA form, the CDR3 reads TGTGCCAGCAGTGAAGCTGCCTCCGGACTTCGGGGGGGTGAGCAGTTCTTC. This translates into CASSEAASGLRGGEQFF.

J is TRBJ1-1 and V is TRBV5-4, with D perhaps TRBD1 (6 bases). Germline CDR1 is SGHNT and CDR2 is YYREEE (reference sequence). Trimming removed 4 bases from V and 5 bases from J, with 9 bases in between. CDR3 length equals 12 residues. CDR3 amino acids: CASSAQGTEAFF. CDR3 nucleotide sequence: TGTGCCAGCAGCGCACAGGGAACTGAAGCTTTCTTT. The variable domain in full, completed from reference TRBV5-4 and TRBJ1-1, reads ETGVTQSPTHLIKTRGQQVTLRCSSQSGHNTVSWYQQALGQGPQFIFQYYREEENGRGNFPPRFSGLQFPNYSSELNVNALELDDSALYLCASSAQGTEAFFGQGTRLTVV.

The V call is TRBV5-6, the J call TRBJ2-7, with 15 nucleotides matching TRBD2. The CDR3 is 16 residues long. V gave up 2 bases and J gave up 2 bases; unmatched junction bases: 2. The germline CDR1 and CDR2 sequences are SGHDT and YYEEEE. CDR3 loop: CASSLRTSGRAYEQYF. For the CDR3, the DNA is TGTGCCAGCAGCTTAAGGACTAGCGGGAGGGCCTACGAGCAGTACTTC. The full variable domain, completed using reference TRBV5-6 and TRBJ2-7, is DAGVTQSPTHLIKTRGQQVTLRCSPKSGHDTVSWYQQALGQGPQFIFQYYEEEERQRGNFPDRFSGHQFPNYSSELNVNALLLGDSALYLCASSLRTSGRAYEQYFGPGTRLTVT.

The genes are TRBV6-5 and TRBJ2-2; D unclear. Per the germline V gene, CDR1 is MNHEY and CDR2 is SVGAGI. The CDR3 sequence is 16 residues long. Trimming removed 0 bases from V and 2 bases from J, with 10 bases in between. The CDR3 region has the DNA TGTGCCAGCAGTTACTCGATGGCCCACAACACCGGGGAGCTGTTTTTT. Residues: CASSYSMAHNTGELFF.

This sequence joins TRBV6-1 and TRBJ1-1, with D possibly being TRBD1 (5 bases). The V and J ends lost 4 bases and 4 bases respectively, with 22 bases between them. The CDR3 has 17 amino acids. Germline V CDR1 and CDR2: MNHNS, SASEGT. CDR3 in DNA: TGTGCCAGCAGTGCGTGGCAGGGTGTCGGTTCGGGCACTGAAGCTTTCTTT. It translates to CASSAWQGVGSGTEAFF.

The chain joins TRBV30 to TRBJ1-1; TRBD1 matches 8 bases. Germline lookup yields CDR1 GTSNPN and CDR2 SVGIG (reference sequence). With 8 bases clipped from V and 4 bases from J, the junction kept 18 bases outside the gene matches. The CDR3 has 16 amino acids. The CDR3 DNA reads TGTGCCGGCCCCAAACCGGGGCGTACAGGGGGCACTGAAGCTTTCTTT. This sequence encodes CAGPKPGRTGGTEAFF.

This chain joins TRBV20-1 and TRBJ2-7; D is unclear. The germline V gene has CDR1 DFQATT and CDR2 SNEGSKA (reference sequence). Between the trimmed V and J ends, which lost 5 bases and 6 bases, there was a span of 11 bases. CDR3 length equals 11 residues. CDR3 nucleotide sequence: TGCAGTGCTCCTGCGGAGACCGAGCAGTACTTC. This translates into CSAPAETEQYF.

This chain joins TRBV28 and TRBJ2-2, with a possible D match to TRBD2 (6 bases). This CDR3 contains 14 residues. V was cut by 2 bases and J by 5 bases, with 9 bases left in between. Germline V gene lookup returns CDR1 MDHEN and CDR2 SYDVKM. CDR3 sequence: CASSLLGGTGELFF. The CDR3 coding sequence is TGTGCCAGCAGTTTACTAGGAGGGACCGGGGAGCTGTTTTTT.

This clone was observed a single time. The chain uses TRBV10-2 and TRBJ2-7; D possibly corresponds to TRBD1 (6 bases). The CDR3 runs 12 residues. With 8 bases removed from V and 3 bases from J, the gap between germline ends came to 11 bases. Germline V CDR1 and CDR2: WSHSY, SAAADI. The CDR3 DNA follows: TGCGCCAGCCGGACAGAATACTACGAGCAGTACTTC. As protein: CASRTEYYEQYF.

The rearrangement joins TRBV5-1 to TRBJ2-3; TRBD2 aligns across 9 bases. The CDR3 consists of 15 residues. With V trimmed by 7 bases and J by 3 bases, 9 bases remained unmatched. Germline CDR1 SGHRS, CDR2 YFSETQ. The chain's CDR3 is CASGRLAGGTDTQYF. The CDR3 nucleotides are TGCGCCAGCGGTCGTCTGGCGGGAGGGACAGATACGCAGTATTTT.

V gene TRBV6-5 combines with J gene TRBJ1-6, with D unclear. Germline V gives CDR1 MNHEY, CDR2 SVGAGI. This CDR3 has 12 amino acids. V was shortened by 4 bases and J by 9 bases, with 7 bases between the two germline ends. The CDR3 sequence: CASSFPGSPLHF. The DNA for the CDR3 is TGTGCCAGCAGTTTCCCGGGTTCACCCCTCCACTTT.

The chain couples TRBV7-4 to TRBJ1-1; no definite D call. The germline V and J ends were trimmed by 1 base and 2 bases, with 5 bases remaining between them. The CDR3 loop spans 13 amino acids. CDR1 SGHVT and CDR2 SQSDAQ come from the germline V gene. The CDR3 DNA follows: TGTGCCAGCAGCTTAGTCAGAAACACTGAAGCTTTCTTT. Translation: CASSLVRNTEAFF. Full variable domain (remainder filled in from reference TRBV7-4 and TRBJ1-1): GAGVSQSPRYKVAKRGRDVALRCDSISGHVTLYWYRQTLGQGSEVLTYSQSDAQRDKSGRPSGRFSAERPERSVSTLKIQRTEQGDSAVYLCASSLVRNTEAFFGQGTRLTVV.

Comment on this clone: At the DNA level, this CDR3 is encoded by other sequences in the same sample as well. The chain's CDR3 is CASSLGGSYEQYF. The CDR3 DNA reads TGTGCCAGCAGTTTGGGGGGTTCCTACGAGCAGTACTTC. The chain joins TRBV27 to TRBJ2-7; possible D gene TRBD2, 6 bases. Trimming took 3 bases from V and 1 from J, leaving 7 bases between them. This CDR3 spans 13 amino acids. Looked up from germline, CDR1 is MNHEY and CDR2 is SMNVEV (reference sequence).

This chain links TRBV7-3 with TRBJ1-4, with TRBD1 matching over 7 bases. Germline V gene lookup returns CDR1 SGHTA and CDR2 FQGTGA. The CDR3 runs to 15 residues. After removal of 5 bases from V and 4 bases from J, the junction contained 7 bases not matched to a gene. The CDR3 region is CASSPGTADNEKLFF. The CDR3, as DNA: TGTGCCAGCAGCCCAGGGACAGCAGATAATGAAAAACTGTTTTTT.

This chain joins TRBV27 and TRBJ1-1; 8 nucleotides align to TRBD1. Germline V gene lookup returns CDR1 MNHEY and CDR2 SMNVEV (reference sequence). With 5 bases clipped from V and 6 bases from J, the junction kept 5 bases outside the gene matches. The CDR3 is made up of 13 amino acids. CDR3 DNA: TGTGCCAGCAGTCCCCGGACAGGGCCTGAAGCTTTCTTT. Translating it yields CASSPRTGPEAFF.

This clone was seen a single time. The V gene is TRBV27, the J gene TRBJ2-1; 7 bases are a match to TRBD2. Germline CDR1 MNHEY, CDR2 SMNVEV (reference sequence). V gave up 5 bases and J gave up 10 bases; unmatched junction bases: 8. This CDR3 region has 13 residues. The CDR3 nucleotides read TGTGCCAGCAGTGCCGTCCCGCGGGGGGAGCAGTTCTTC. This translates into CASSAVPRGEQFF.

This chain links TRBV10-1 with TRBJ2-3; 9 positions match TRBD1. CDR1 is WNHNN and CDR2 is SYGVQD in the germline V gene (reference sequence). The CDR3 totals 16 residues. V dropped 3 bases and J dropped 2; count of bases not matched to a gene: 6. The CDR3 nucleotides are TGCGCCAGCAGTGATTTGGGACAGGGTACCACAGATACGCAGTATTTT. This encodes CASSDLGQGTTDTQYF.

The chain has TRBV27 and TRBJ2-1, with a possible D match to TRBD1 (6 bases). Germline assignment: CDR1 MNHEY and CDR2 SMNVEV (reference sequence). V lost 5 bases and J lost 4, with 12 bases in between. This CDR3 is 14 amino acids long. CDR3 DNA: TGTGCCAGCAGTCACCGGACAGTTTACAATGAGCAGTTCTTC. This sequence encodes CASSHRTVYNEQFF.

The rearrangement links TRBV5-4 to TRBJ2-7; weak D call: TRBD2 (6 bases). Looked up from germline, CDR1 is SGHNT and CDR2 is YYREEE (reference sequence). The CDR3 has 15 residues. Trimming took 2 bases from V and 2 from J, leaving 14 bases between them. CDR3 region: CASSFRDGGTYEQYF. The CDR3, as DNA: TGTGCCAGCAGCTTCCGGGACGGGGGTACCTACGAGCAGTACTTC.

V gene TRBV11-2 combines with J gene TRBJ1-2; 7 nucleotides match TRBD1. The germline gives CDR1 SGHAT, CDR2 FQNNGV. V was pared by 4 bases and J by 4 bases, with 6 bases of the junction left unmatched. The CDR3 is 14 amino acids. CDR3 coding DNA: TGTGCCAGCAGCTCACTCCGGGACAGCTATGGCTACACCTTC. Its protein product is CASSSLRDSYGYTF.

The chain carries TRBV9 and TRBJ1-5, with TRBD1 as a possible D gene (5 bases). Germline lookup yields CDR1 SGDLS and CDR2 YYNGEE. The CDR3 extends over 15 amino acids. Trimming shortened V by 0 bases and J by 4 bases, and 11 bases separated the two germline ends. CDR3 DNA: TGTGCCAGCAGCGTAGCCGGGACTGAAAATCAGCCCCAGCATTTT. Its protein product is CASSVAGTENQPQHF.

The chain carries TRBV4-2 and TRBJ2-3; 16 positions agree with TRBD2. CDR1 and CDR2 from the germline V gene are LGHNA and YNFKEQ. This CDR3 has 19 amino acids. V lost 3 bases to trimming and J lost 6 bases; unmatched junction nucleotides: 12. CDR3 coding DNA: TGTGCCAGCAGCCAGGAGGCGGGACTAGCGGGAGGGGTCCGGGATACGCAGTATTTT. This encodes CASSQEAGLAGGVRDTQYF.

The gene calls are TRBV29-1 and TRBJ2-5, with a tentative D call TRBD1 (5 bases). Germline CDR1 reads SQVTM; CDR2 reads ANQGSEA. V was trimmed by 3 bases and J by 4 bases, leaving 12 bases between them. This CDR3 region has 13 residues. In DNA, the CDR3 is TGCAGCGTTGATGGGGCAGTTGGAGAGACCCAGTACTTC. This sequence encodes CSVDGAVGETQYF.